These T cell receptor beta chains were read from a single sample in a study of T cells in narcolepsy. TCRdb's copy holds only in-frame clones and misses some; the assay was immunoSEQ multiplex PCR. This table has tens of thousands of clones, approximately 85% appearing once. The sample comprised memory (CD45RA-) CD4+ T cells from blood. The receptors stem from a human donor in good health. The CDR3 runs from the conserved cysteine through the conserved F or W. The D gene is left open where the match is weak. Size is omitted from some rows. Given values are once, few, many or a class for expanded clones.

V: TRBV6-1; size: -; D: -; J: TRBJ2-3; CDR3: CASKRTSSTDTQYF; DNA: TGTGCCAGCAAACGGACTTCTAGCACAGATACGCAGTATTTT
V: TRBV6-1; size: -; D: -; J: TRBJ1-6; CDR3: CASSEVPAAHNSPLHF; DNA: TGTGCCAGCAGTGAAGTCCCGGCAGCTCATAATTCACCCCTCCACTTT
V: TRBV28; size: -; D: TRBD2; J: TRBJ2-7; CDR3: CASSYGRAEQGQYF; DNA: TGTGCCAGCAGTTACGGGAGGGCCGAGCAAGGGCAGTACTTC
V: TRBV5-6; size: -; D: TRBD1; J: TRBJ1-1; CDR3: CASILQGTEAFF; DNA: TGTGCCAGCATCCTACAGGGGACCGAAGCTTTCTTT
V: TRBV9; size: -; D: -; J: TRBJ2-1; CDR3: CASSVPRDSILNEQFF; DNA: TGTGCCAGCAGCGTCCCCCGGGACTCCATATTGAATGAGCAGTTCTTC
V: TRBV7-2; size: -; D: -; J: TRBJ2-2; CDR3: CASSRLSTGELFF; DNA: TGTGCCAGCAGCCGGCTCAGTACCGGGGAGCTGTTTTTT
V: TRBV13; size: -; D: -; J: TRBJ1-1; CDR3: CASSLNYMNTEAFF; DNA: TGTGCCAGCAGCCTCAATTATATGAACACTGAAGCTTTCTTT
V: TRBV9; size: -; D: TRBD1; J: TRBJ2-5; CDR3: CASSVVGQTQETQYF; DNA: TGTGCCAGCAGCGTAGTGGGACAGACCCAAGAGACCCAGTACTTC
V: TRBV7-2; size: once; D: -; J: TRBJ1-5; CDR3: CASSTRGNQPQHF; DNA: TGTGCCAGCTCCACACGGGGGAATCAGCCCCAGCATTTT
V: TRBV10-3; size: -; D: TRBD1; J: TRBJ1-3; CDR3: CAISDPRGQTGNTIYF; DNA: TGTGCCATCAGTGATCCCAGGGGGCAGACTGGAAACACCATATATTTT
V: TRBV7-9; size: -; D: -; J: TRBJ2-5; CDR3: CASSLGRLQETQYF; DNA: TGTGCCAGCAGCTTAGGCAGGCTACAAGAGACCCAGTACTTC
V: TRBV27; size: -; D: -; J: TRBJ2-7; CDR3: CASSLRGTPGRMAYEQYF; DNA: TGTGCCAGCAGTTTAAGGGGCACTCCCGGGCGGATGGCCTACGAGCAGTACTTC
V: TRBV18; size: -; D: -; J: TRBJ2-3; CDR3: CASHYRVIHTDTQYF; DNA: TGTGCCAGCCACTACAGGGTTATCCACACAGATACGCAGTATTTT
V: TRBV6-6; size: -; D: TRBD1; J: TRBJ1-2; CDR3: CATRDSLVYTF; DNA: TGTGCCACCCGGGACAGCCTTGTCTACACCTTC
V: TRBV7-2; size: -; D: TRBD2; J: TRBJ2-7; CDR3: CASSLELAAYEQYF; DNA: TGTGCCAGCAGCTTAGAACTAGCGGCCTACGAGCAGTACTTC
V: TRBV10-3; size: -; D: TRBD1; J: TRBJ1-5; CDR3: CATRQGGAGENQPQHF; DNA: TGTGCCACGAGACAGGGCGGGGCGGGGGAGAATCAGCCCCAGCATTTT
V: TRBV19; size: -; D: -; J: TRBJ1-2; CDR3: CASSLRDAFYTF; DNA: TGTGCCAGTAGCCTTAGGGACGCGTTCTACACCTTC
V: TRBV13; size: -; D: TRBD2; J: TRBJ2-5; CDR3: CASSPRVRLAGHVNQYF; DNA: TGTGCCAGCAGCCCTAGGGTCCGACTAGCGGGACATGTTAACCAGTACTTC
V: TRBV6-5; size: -; D: -; J: TRBJ1-2; CDR3: CASSYSTHYGYTF; DNA: TGTGCCAGCAGTTACTCGACGCACTATGGCTACACCTTC
V: TRBV27; size: few; D: -; J: TRBJ2-2; CDR3: CASTEGRTGELFF; DNA: TGTGCCAGCACCGAGGGTCGCACCGGGGAGCTGTTTTTT
V: TRBV27; size: -; D: TRBD1; J: TRBJ1-1; CDR3: CASSGTGQWPEAFF; DNA: TGTGCCAGCAGTGGGACAGGGCAGTGGCCTGAAGCTTTCTTT
V: TRBV28; size: -; D: TRBD2; J: TRBJ2-7; CDR3: CASKNSGLFSYEQYF; DNA: TGTGCCAGCAAAAATAGCGGGCTTTTCTCCTACGAGCAGTACTTC
V: TRBV6-4; size: -; D: TRBD1; J: TRBJ1-5; CDR3: CASSHRDRSSNQPQHF; DNA: TGTGCCAGCAGCCACCGGGACAGATCGAGCAATCAGCCCCAGCATTTT
V: TRBV5-4; size: -; D: -; J: TRBJ2-5; CDR3: CASSLDPMQTQYF; DNA: TGTGCCAGCAGCTTGGACCCCATGCAGACCCAGTACTTC
V: TRBV4-2; size: -; D: TRBD2; J: TRBJ2-2; CDR3: CASSDKTSGNTGELFF; DNA: TGTGCCAGCAGCGACAAGACTAGCGGGAACACCGGGGAGCTGTTTTTT
V: TRBV12-5; size: -; D: TRBD2; J: TRBJ2-1; CDR3: CASALTAGSGAYEQFF; DNA: TGTGCTAGTGCCTTAACGGCCGGGAGCGGGGCGTATGAGCAGTTCTTC
V: TRBV7-9; size: -; D: -; J: TRBJ1-1; CDR3: CASRQTPSGDTEAFF; DNA: TGTGCCAGCAGGCAAACTCCGAGTGGGGACACTGAAGCTTTCTTT
V: TRBV7-8; size: -; D: -; J: TRBJ2-1; CDR3: CASLEGSGAYNEQFF; DNA: TGTGCCAGCCTCGAGGGGAGCGGAGCCTACAATGAGCAGTTCTTC
V: TRBV7-8; size: few; D: -; J: TRBJ2-7; CDR3: CASSLVSGPLNPEQYF; DNA: TGTGCCAGCAGCTTAGTCTCAGGGCCCTTAAACCCCGAGCAGTACTTC
V: TRBV28; size: -; D: -; J: TRBJ2-1; CDR3: CASSSRRSGRFNEQFF; DNA: TGTGCCAGCAGTTCCCGACGAAGTGGCCGATTCAATGAGCAGTTCTTC
V: TRBV28; size: -; D: TRBD2; J: TRBJ2-7; CDR3: CASTSGGGDSGYEQYF; DNA: TGTGCCAGCACTTCGGGAGGCGGGGACTCGGGGTACGAGCAGTACTTC
V: TRBV7-2; size: -; D: -; J: TRBJ2-7; CDR3: CASSLAHSSYEQYF; DNA: TGTGCCAGCAGCTTAGCGCATAGCTCCTACGAGCAGTACTTC
V: TRBV7-7; size: -; D: TRBD2; J: TRBJ2-3; CDR3: CASSLTSGRGTDAQYF; DNA: TGTGCTAGCAGCTTAACTAGCGGGAGGGGTACAGATGCGCAGTATTTT
V: TRBV5-1; size: -; D: -; J: TRBJ2-2; CDR3: CASRTGNTGELFF; DNA: TGCGCCAGCCGAACAGGGAACACCGGGGAGCTGTTTTTT
V: TRBV19; size: -; D: -; J: TRBJ1-5; CDR3: CASSTQGGASSQPQHF; DNA: TGTGCCAGTAGTACCCAAGGGGGGGCGTCAAGTCAGCCCCAGCATTTT
V: TRBV5-1; size: -; D: -; J: TRBJ1-2; CDR3: CASSWGDRGYTF; DNA: TGCGCCAGCAGCTGGGGGGATCGAGGCTACACCTTC
V: TRBV4-3; size: -; D: -; J: TRBJ2-7; CDR3: CASSRSGGLVSYEQYF; DNA: TGCGCCAGCAGCCGGTCGGGGGGCCTAGTTTCCTACGAGCAGTACTTC
V: TRBV25-1; size: -; D: -; J: TRBJ2-3; CDR3: CASGTPWADTQYF; DNA: TGTGCCAGCGGGACACCTTGGGCAGATACGCAGTATTTT
V: TRBV29-1; size: -; D: -; J: TRBJ1-5; CDR3: CSVAPSPNQPQHF; DNA: TGCAGCGTTGCCCCAAGCCCCAATCAGCCCCAGCATTTT
V: TRBV9; size: few; D: TRBD1; J: TRBJ2-6; CDR3: CASTQGALGANVLTF; DNA: TGTGCCAGTACACAGGGGGCGTTAGGGGCCAACGTCCTGACTTTC
V: TRBV6-6; size: few; D: -; J: TRBJ2-5; CDR3: CASSYGNLETQYF; DNA: TGTGCCAGCAGTTACGGGAACTTGGAGACCCAGTACTTC
V: TRBV27; size: -; D: -; J: TRBJ1-2; CDR3: CASSFSWGPNYGYTF; DNA: TGTGCCAGCAGTTTCTCCTGGGGGCCTAACTATGGCTACACCTTC